This T cell receptor beta chain was recorded in a study of control samples from healthy donors and cancer patients. The germline gives CDR1 MDHEN, CDR2 SYDVKM. The trim removed 5 bases at V and 4 bases at J, leaving 5 bases unmatched. The CDR3 runs to 15 residues. Repertoires were generated with immunoSEQ multiplex PCR, while TCRdb's copy carries only in-frame clones and drops some. The table lists 46,000 or so clones, over 90% of them singletons. The clonotype was recovered from a woman aged 45-59 years with head and neck cancer. The chain has TRBV28 and TRBJ2-3; 11 bases are shared with TRBD2. Sequenced: PBMCs. CDR3 DNA: TGTGCCAGCAGTCAAACTAGCGGGAGACCAGATACGCAGTATTTT. Its protein product is CASSQTSGRPDTQYF.